This TCR beta chain is from a study of T cells after posttransplantation cyclophosphamide. Notes on the study in general: Tissue-infiltrating T cells from skin or gut overlapped little with blood T cells. Donor-recipient repertoire similarity was low at 1-2 months, rising over year one. Recipient CMV seropositivity and CMV reactivation strongly tracked TRB clonality.

A note on this clone: Its antigen is not identified.

TCRdb's table, derived via immunoSEQ multiplex PCR, lists solely in-frame clones and lacks some. The sample carries 45,000 to 65,000 clones, about 86% recorded once. The receptor was isolated from a man aged 30 to 39 with a blood cancer, CMV-positive, and with a related stem cell donor. Sequenced material: PBMCs.

This CDR3 is CATSRGGGRRDEQFF. CDR3 coding DNA: TGTGCCACCAGCAGAGGTGGCGGGAGGAGGGATGAGCAGTTCTTC. The rearrangement joins TRBV15 to TRBJ2-1; TRBD2 aligns across 8 bases. Losses at the gene ends were 1 base for V and 8 bases for J; bases not matched to a gene: 7. The length of the CDR3 is 15 residues. Germline loops: CDR1 LNHNV, CDR2 YYDKDF (reference sequence).